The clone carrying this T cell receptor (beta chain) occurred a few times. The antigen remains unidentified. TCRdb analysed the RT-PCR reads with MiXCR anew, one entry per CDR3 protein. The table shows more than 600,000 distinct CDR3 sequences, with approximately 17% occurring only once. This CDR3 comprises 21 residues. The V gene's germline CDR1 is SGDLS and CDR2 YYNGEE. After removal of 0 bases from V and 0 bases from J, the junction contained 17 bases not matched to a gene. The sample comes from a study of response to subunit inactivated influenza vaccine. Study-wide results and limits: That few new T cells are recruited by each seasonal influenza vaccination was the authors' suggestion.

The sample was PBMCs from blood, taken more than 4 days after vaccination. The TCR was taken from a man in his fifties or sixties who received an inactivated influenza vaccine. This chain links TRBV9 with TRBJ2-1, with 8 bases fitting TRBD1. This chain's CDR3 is CASSVGVGDPGQASSYNEQFF. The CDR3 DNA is TGTGCCAGCAGCGTAGGGGTAGGTGATCCGGGACAGGCAAGCTCCTACAATGAGCAGTTCTTC.